The 21 T cell receptor beta chains reported below all come from one sample, sequenced in a study of T cells in tumors after PD-1 blockade. The method was immunoSEQ multiplex PCR; TCRdb's version includes in-frame clones alone and lacks a portion of them. The repertoire includes approximately 45,000 clones, around 85% of them detected once, and 8.5% to 9% sits in the top ten. The sequences come from PBMCs, collected before anti-PD-1 therapy. The receptor source for this set is a human donor with advanced basal cell or squamous cell carcinoma (not recorded which).

This sequence joins TRBV5-1 and TRBJ2-6, with D possibly being TRBD1 (5 bases). Germline V gene data show CDR1 as SGHRS and CDR2 as YFSETQ. Trimming shortened V by 5 bases and J by 0 bases, and 9 bases separated the two germline ends. The CDR3 extends over 15 amino acids. As DNA, the CDR3 is TGCGCCAGCAGGACAGAAGGCTCTGGGGCCAACGTCCTGACTTTC. This gives the protein CASRTEGSGANVLTF.

The V and J genes are TRBV7-2 and TRBJ2-4; D is ambiguous. Germline CDR1 is SGHTA and CDR2 is FQGNSA. This CDR3 is 13 amino acids long. The V and J ends lost 2 bases and 5 bases respectively, with 7 bases between them. The CDR3, as DNA: TGTGCCAGCAGCTTAAGGGAAGAAAACATTCAGTACTTC. Amino acid sequence: CASSLREENIQYF.

J is TRBJ2-5 and V is TRBV27; no firm D call. Germline V CDR1 and CDR2: MNHEY, SMNVEV (reference sequence). The CDR3 covers 12 residues. V was clipped by 5 bases and J by 0 bases, with 4 bases between them. The CDR3 region is CASSIDQETQYF. The CDR3 DNA reads TGTGCCAGCAGTATTGACCAAGAGACCCAGTACTTC.

The CDR3 reads CALGGQRTYEQYF. In nucleotides, the CDR3 is TGTGCTCTGGGAGGACAGAGAACCTACGAGCAGTACTTC. This chain joins TRBV6-5 and TRBJ2-7; D might be TRBD1 or TRBD2, each matching 6 bases. CDR3 length equals 13 residues. From germline, CDR1 is MNHEY and CDR2 SVGAGI.

This chain uses TRBV7-6 with TRBJ2-7; D remains unclear. Germline CDR1 reads SGHVS; CDR2 reads FNYEAQ. CDR3 length: 13 amino acids. V lost 4 bases, J lost 2 bases, and 9 bases lay in between. The CDR3 loop is CASSSTDPYEQYF. CDR3 nucleotide sequence: TGTGCCAGCAGCTCAACGGACCCCTACGAGCAGTACTTC.

This clone was counted at least ten times. The chain has TRBV19 and TRBJ1-1; 7 bases are a match to TRBD1. Germline trimming cut 7 bases from V and 1 base from J; bases unmatched to any gene: 6. From germline, CDR1 is LNHDA and CDR2 SQIVND (reference sequence). This CDR3 region has 14 residues. The CDR3 nucleotides read TGTGCCAGTAACCAGGGGGTGGGGAACACTGAAGCTTTCTTT. Translating gives CASNQGVGNTEAFF.

This clone was observed a handful of times. This chain links TRBV5-4 with TRBJ1-4; the match to TRBD1 covers 7 bases. CDR3 length: 14 residues. Germline lookup yields CDR1 SGHNT and CDR2 YYREEE (reference sequence). After removal of 4 bases from V and 4 bases from J, the junction contained 4 bases not matched to a gene. CDR3 DNA: TGTGCCAGCAGCCGGGACAGACATAATGAAAAACTGTTTTTT. Protein sequence: CASSRDRHNEKLFF.

J is TRBJ1-1 and V is TRBV28; tentative D call: TRBD1 (6 bases). Germline assignment: CDR1 MDHEN and CDR2 SYDVKM. Trimming cost V 7 bases and J 4 bases, with 13 bases left between them. The CDR3 is 13 residues long. CDR3 nucleotide sequence: TGTGCCAGCACCAGGGGAGGAGGCACTGAAGCTTTCTTT. It translates to CASTRGGGTEAFF.

The chain recombines TRBV9 with TRBJ2-2; 10 bases agree with TRBD1. Trimming cost V 3 bases and J 0 bases; bases outside gene matches: 14. This CDR3 is 20 amino acids long. From germline, CDR1 is SGDLS and CDR2 YYNGEE. CDR3: CASSASALPGTGANTGELFF. The CDR3 bases are TGTGCCAGCAGCGCCAGCGCGTTACCCGGGACAGGGGCGAACACCGGGGAGCTGTTTTTT.

The rearrangement uses TRBV5-1 and TRBJ1-6; 8 nucleotides line up with TRBD1. Germline CDR1 reads SGHRS; CDR2 reads YFSETQ. CDR3 length: 15 residues. V lost 3 bases and J lost 7; bases outside the gene matches: 6. Written as DNA, the CDR3 is TGCGCCAGCAGCTATACCGGACAGGGAAATTCACCCCTCCACTTT. Translated: CASSYTGQGNSPLHF. The whole variable domain, remainder taken from reference TRBV5-1 and TRBJ1-6, is KAGVTQTPRYLIKTRGQQVTLSCSPISGHRSVSWYQQTPGQGLQFLFEYFSETQRNKGNFPGRFSGRQFSNSRSEMNVSTLELGDSALYLCASSYTGQGNSPLHFGNGTRLTVT.

The chain joins TRBV18 to TRBJ2-7; D not resolved. V was cut by 3 bases and J by 3 bases, with 9 bases left in between. This CDR3 has 13 residues. Germline CDR1 reads KGHSH; CDR2 reads LQKENI. CDR3 nucleotides: TGTGCCAGCTCACCGGAGAGGTACTACGAGCAGTACTTC. This sequence encodes CASSPERYYEQYF.

The gene calls are TRBV7-6 and TRBJ2-3; TRBD2 matches at 9 bases. The ends lost 4 bases at V and 4 bases at J; junction bases unmatched: 12. This CDR3 region has 17 residues. The germline V gene has CDR1 SGHVS and CDR2 FNYEAQ. As DNA, the CDR3 is TGTGCCAGCAGCTATAGCTGGGCTAGCGGGACATCAGATACGCAGTATTTT. It codes for CASSYSWASGTSDTQYF.

The chain has TRBV7-9 and TRBJ2-7; D tentatively fits TRBD1 or TRBD2 (5 bases each). V lost 8 bases and J 4 bases, leaving 9 bases between the germline ends. This CDR3 has 11 amino acids. Germline V gene data show CDR1 as SEHNR and CDR2 as FQNEAQ (reference sequence). The CDR3 protein is CASGGAYEQYF. In DNA form, the CDR3 reads TGTGCCAGCGGGGGAGCTTACGAGCAGTACTTC.

The chain has TRBV5-8 and TRBJ1-5; tentatively, D is TRBD1 (5 bases). Trimming pared 4 bases from V and 0 bases from J, leaving 20 bases between. CDR1 and CDR2 from the germline V gene are SGHTS and YDEGEE. The CDR3 is made up of 18 amino acids. The chain's CDR3 is CASSRSGTAGNSNQPQHF. The CDR3 DNA follows: TGTGCCAGCAGCCGCAGCGGGACGGCAGGCAATAGCAATCAGCCCCAGCATTTT.

This clone was seen once. The chain has TRBV9 and TRBJ2-7, with 10 bases fitting TRBD1. Germline V gives CDR1 SGDLS, CDR2 YYNGEE. V was clipped by 4 bases and J by 4 bases; unmatched bases: 8. The CDR3 totals 15 residues. The CDR3 sequence: CASSSGPGQGYEQYF. The CDR3, as DNA: TGTGCCAGCAGCTCCGGACCGGGACAGGGGTACGAGCAGTACTTC.

V usage is TRBV18 and J usage is TRBJ1-2; D possibly corresponds to TRBD1 (6 bases). Trimming pared 0 bases from V and 7 bases from J, leaving 15 bases between. Germline V lookup: CDR1 KGHSH, CDR2 LQKENI. This CDR3 is built from 15 residues. CDR3 protein: CASSPPGGGRSGYTF. For the CDR3, the DNA is TGTGCCAGCTCACCACCGGGGGGCGGGCGGTCTGGCTACACCTTC.

The V gene is TRBV9, the J gene TRBJ2-7; 10 bases align to TRBD1. The CDR3 spans 15 residues. Germline CDR1 and CDR2: SGDLS and YYNGEE. The ends lost 5 bases at V and 2 bases at J; junction bases unmatched: 7. The CDR3 coding sequence is TGTGCCAGCAGTGCCTTTGGGACAGGGGCCTACGAGCAGTACTTC. It encodes CASSAFGTGAYEQYF.

Concerning this clone itself: With a much larger clone just one base away, this may be a read error. The chain employs TRBV2 and TRBJ2-1, with 10 bases lining up with TRBD2. Germline-derived CDR1 and CDR2 are SNHLY and FYNNEI. This CDR3 is built from 13 residues. The CDR3 DNA reads TGTACCACCCAGCGGGGGGGCCTTAGCGAGCAGTTCTTC. It is translated as CTTQRGGLSEQFF.

Relative to its sample, this clone is medium-sized. This chain uses TRBV27 with TRBJ1-1; 7 bases agree with TRBD1. This CDR3 spans 12 amino acids. The ends lost 5 bases at V and 7 bases at J; junction bases unmatched: 4. Germline lookup yields CDR1 MNHEY and CDR2 SMNVEV (reference sequence). The chain's CDR3 is CASSGDSLEAFF. CDR3 in DNA: TGTGCCAGCAGTGGGGACAGCCTTGAAGCTTTCTTT.

This chain uses TRBV24-1 with TRBJ2-2, with D unresolved. Per germline, CDR1 KGHDR and CDR2 SFDVKD. The CDR3 covers 15 residues. The V end lost 2 bases, the J end lost 3 bases, and 9 bases lay between the germline ends. The CDR3 bases are TGTGCCACCAGTGATTCCTACCTAGACACCGGGGAGCTGTTTTTT. Protein sequence: CATSDSYLDTGELFF.

V usage is TRBV18 and J usage is TRBJ2-2; TRBD2 aligns across 7 bases. The CDR3 length is 17 residues. Per the germline V gene, CDR1 is KGHSH and CDR2 is LQKENI. V shed 5 bases, J shed 0 bases, and the junction held 9 bases outside the gene matches. This chain's CDR3 is CASSARPGGSNTGELFF. The DNA for the CDR3 is TGTGCCAGCTCAGCCCGCCCGGGGGGATCGAACACCGGGGAGCTGTTTTTT.